This TCR beta chain stems from a study of cytomegalovirus exposure and HLA in healthy donors. The PCR made use of 60 Vbeta and 13 Jbeta primers. Here immunoSEQ multiplex PCR was the method, and the copy in TCRdb shows in-frame clones only, minus some. Of roughly 150,000 clones listed, around 82% were seen once; the top ten hold 0.95% to 1.3%. Study outcomes and limitations: Later analysis indicated greater clonal expansion among HLA-associated TCR beta chains than among equally common other chains. Segments of the TCR beta V type were, in most cases, productive about 87% or about 30% of the time in an earlier analysis.

Of note for this clone: Its antigen is not known.

V lost 4 bases and J 3 bases, leaving 15 bases between the germline ends. The CDR3 loop spans 14 amino acids. Germline CDR1 is GTSNPN and CDR2 is SVGIG (reference sequence). V is TRBV30 and J is TRBJ1-1; possibly TRBD1 for D (5 bases). Sequencing input: PBMCs. This TCR derives from a man aged 25 to 40 in good health and CMV-seronegative. CDR3 loop: CAWKRNWGDTEAFF. CDR3 DNA sequence: TGTGCCTGGAAAAGGAACTGGGGCGACACTGAAGCTTTCTTT. Variable domain in full (rest from reference TRBV30 and TRBJ1-1): SQTIHQWPATLVQPVGSPLSLECTVEGTSNPNLYWYRQAAGRGLQLLFYSVGIGQISSEVPQNLSASRPQDRQFILSSKKLLLSDSGFYLCAWKRNWGDTEAFFGQGTRLTVV.